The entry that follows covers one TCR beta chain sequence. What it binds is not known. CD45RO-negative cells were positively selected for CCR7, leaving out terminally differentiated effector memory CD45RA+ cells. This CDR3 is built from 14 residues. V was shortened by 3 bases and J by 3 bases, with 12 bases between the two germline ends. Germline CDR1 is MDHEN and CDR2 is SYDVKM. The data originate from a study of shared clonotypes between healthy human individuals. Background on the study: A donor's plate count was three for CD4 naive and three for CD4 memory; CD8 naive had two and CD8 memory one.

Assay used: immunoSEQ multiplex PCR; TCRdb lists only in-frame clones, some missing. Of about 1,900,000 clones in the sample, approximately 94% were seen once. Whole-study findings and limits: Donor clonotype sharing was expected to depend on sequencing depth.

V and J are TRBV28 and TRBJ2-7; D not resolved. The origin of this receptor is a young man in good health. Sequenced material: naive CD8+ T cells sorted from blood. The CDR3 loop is CASSFIGLNYEQYF. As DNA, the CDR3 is TGTGCCAGCAGTTTTATCGGGTTAAACTACGAGCAGTACTTC.